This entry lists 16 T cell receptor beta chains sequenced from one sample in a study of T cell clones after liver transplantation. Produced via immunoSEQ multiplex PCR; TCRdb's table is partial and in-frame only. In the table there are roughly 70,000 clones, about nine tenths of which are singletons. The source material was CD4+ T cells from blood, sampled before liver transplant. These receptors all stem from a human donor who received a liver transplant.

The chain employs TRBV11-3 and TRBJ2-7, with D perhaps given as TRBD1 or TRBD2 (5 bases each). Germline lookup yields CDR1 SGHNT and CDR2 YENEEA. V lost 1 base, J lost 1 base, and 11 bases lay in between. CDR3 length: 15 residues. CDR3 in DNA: TGTGCCAGCAGCTTAGGGCAGGGAGATTCCTACGAGCAGTACTTC. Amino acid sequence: CASSLGQGDSYEQYF.

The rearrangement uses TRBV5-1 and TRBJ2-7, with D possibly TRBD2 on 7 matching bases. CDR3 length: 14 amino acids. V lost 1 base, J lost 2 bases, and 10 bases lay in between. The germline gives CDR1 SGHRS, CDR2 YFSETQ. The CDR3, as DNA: TGCGCCAGCAGCTTGCGGGGGGCAGCCTACGAGCAGTACTTC. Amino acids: CASSLRGAAYEQYF.

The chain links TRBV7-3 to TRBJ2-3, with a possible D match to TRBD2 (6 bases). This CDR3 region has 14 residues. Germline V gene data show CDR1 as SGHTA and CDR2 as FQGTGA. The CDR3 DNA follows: TGTCACCCCGCCTTAGCGGTAGGGACAGATACGCAGTATTTT. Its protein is CHPALAVGTDTQYF.

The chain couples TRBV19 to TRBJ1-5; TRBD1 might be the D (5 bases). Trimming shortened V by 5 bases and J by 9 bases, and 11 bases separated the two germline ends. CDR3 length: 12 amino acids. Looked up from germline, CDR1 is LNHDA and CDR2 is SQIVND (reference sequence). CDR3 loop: CASSVQGGPQHF. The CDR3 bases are TGTGCCAGTAGTGTGCAGGGAGGGCCCCAGCATTTT.

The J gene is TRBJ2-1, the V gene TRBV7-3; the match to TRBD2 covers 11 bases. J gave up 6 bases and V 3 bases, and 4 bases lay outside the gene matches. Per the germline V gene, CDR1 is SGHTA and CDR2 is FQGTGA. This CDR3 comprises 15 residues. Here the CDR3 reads CASSLGSGRVNEQFF. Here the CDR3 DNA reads TGTGCCAGCAGCTTGGGTAGCGGGAGGGTCAATGAGCAGTTCTTC.

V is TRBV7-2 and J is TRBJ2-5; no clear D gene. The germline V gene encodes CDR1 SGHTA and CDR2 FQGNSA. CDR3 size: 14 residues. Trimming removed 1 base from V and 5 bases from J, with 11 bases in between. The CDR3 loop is CASSLVRQGETQYF. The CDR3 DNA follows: TGTGCCAGCAGCTTAGTACGGCAAGGGGAGACCCAGTACTTC.

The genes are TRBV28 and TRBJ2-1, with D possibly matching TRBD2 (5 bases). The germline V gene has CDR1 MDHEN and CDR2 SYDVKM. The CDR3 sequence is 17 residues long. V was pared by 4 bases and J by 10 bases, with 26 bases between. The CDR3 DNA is TGTGCCAGCAGTTCTTACAAAGCGGCCTGGGTTACCCCCGAGCAGTTCTTC. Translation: CASSSYKAAWVTPEQFF.

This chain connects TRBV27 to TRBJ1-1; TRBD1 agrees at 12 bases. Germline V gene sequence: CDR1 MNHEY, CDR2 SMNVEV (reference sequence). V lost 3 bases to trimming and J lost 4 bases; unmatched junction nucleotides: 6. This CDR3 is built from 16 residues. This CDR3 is CASSFLGQGAITEAFF. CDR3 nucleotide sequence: TGTGCCAGCAGTTTCCTGGGACAGGGGGCTATCACTGAAGCTTTCTTT.

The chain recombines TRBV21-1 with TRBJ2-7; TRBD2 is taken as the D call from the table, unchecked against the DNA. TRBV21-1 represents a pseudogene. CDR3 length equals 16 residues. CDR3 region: CASSKWAGDLSYEQYF. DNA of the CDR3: TGTGCCAGCAGCAAATGGGCGGGAGATTTGTCCTACGAGCAGTACTTC.

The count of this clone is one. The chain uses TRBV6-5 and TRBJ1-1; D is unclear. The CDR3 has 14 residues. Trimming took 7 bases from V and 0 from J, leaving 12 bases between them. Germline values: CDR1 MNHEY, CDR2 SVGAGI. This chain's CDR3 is CASTLDNMNTEAFF. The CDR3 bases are TGTGCCAGCACTCTCGACAACATGAACACTGAAGCTTTCTTT.

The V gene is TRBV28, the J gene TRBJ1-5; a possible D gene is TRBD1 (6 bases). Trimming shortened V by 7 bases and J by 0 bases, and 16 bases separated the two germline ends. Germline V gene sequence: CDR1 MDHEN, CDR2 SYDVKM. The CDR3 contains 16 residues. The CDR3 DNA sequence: TGTGCCAGCACCCTCCCAGGGGCGAATAGCAATCAGCCCCAGCATTTT. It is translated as CASTLPGANSNQPQHF.

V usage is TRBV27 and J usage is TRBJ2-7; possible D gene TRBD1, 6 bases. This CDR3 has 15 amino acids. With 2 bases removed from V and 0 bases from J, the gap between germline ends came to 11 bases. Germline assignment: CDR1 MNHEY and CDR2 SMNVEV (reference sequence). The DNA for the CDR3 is TGTGCCAGCAGTTTAGTGGCGGACAGCTCCTACGAGCAGTACTTC. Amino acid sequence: CASSLVADSSYEQYF.

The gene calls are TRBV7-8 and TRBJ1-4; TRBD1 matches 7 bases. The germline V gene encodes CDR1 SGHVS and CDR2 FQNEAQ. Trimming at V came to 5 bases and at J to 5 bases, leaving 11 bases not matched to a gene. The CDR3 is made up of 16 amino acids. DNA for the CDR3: TGTGCCAGCAGCGTATCGACAGGGAGGGGGAATGAAAAACTGTTTTTT. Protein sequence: CASSVSTGRGNEKLFF.

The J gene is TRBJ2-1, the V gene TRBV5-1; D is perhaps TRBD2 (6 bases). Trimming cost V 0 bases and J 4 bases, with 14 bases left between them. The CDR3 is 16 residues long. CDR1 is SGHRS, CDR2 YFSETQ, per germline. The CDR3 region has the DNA TGCGCCAGCAGCTTGGGAGCTCTAGCGTATTACAATGAGCAGTTCTTC. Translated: CASSLGALAYYNEQFF.

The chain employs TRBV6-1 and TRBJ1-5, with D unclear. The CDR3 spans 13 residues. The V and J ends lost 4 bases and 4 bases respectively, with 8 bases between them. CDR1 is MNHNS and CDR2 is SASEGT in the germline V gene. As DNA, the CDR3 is TGTGCCAGCAGTGTAACCGGAAATCAGCCCCAGCATTTT. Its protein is CASSVTGNQPQHF.

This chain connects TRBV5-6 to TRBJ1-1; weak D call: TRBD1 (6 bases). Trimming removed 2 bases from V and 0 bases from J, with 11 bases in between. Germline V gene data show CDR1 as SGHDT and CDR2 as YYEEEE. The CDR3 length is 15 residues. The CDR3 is CASSFPDSMNTEAFF. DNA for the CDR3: TGTGCCAGCAGCTTCCCGGACAGCATGAACACTGAAGCTTTCTTT. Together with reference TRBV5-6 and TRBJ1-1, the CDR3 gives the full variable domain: DAGVTQSPTHLIKTRGQQVTLRCSPKSGHDTVSWYQQALGQGPQFIFQYYEEEERQRGNFPDRFSGHQFPNYSSELNVNALLLGDSALYLCASSFPDSMNTEAFFGQGTRLTVV.